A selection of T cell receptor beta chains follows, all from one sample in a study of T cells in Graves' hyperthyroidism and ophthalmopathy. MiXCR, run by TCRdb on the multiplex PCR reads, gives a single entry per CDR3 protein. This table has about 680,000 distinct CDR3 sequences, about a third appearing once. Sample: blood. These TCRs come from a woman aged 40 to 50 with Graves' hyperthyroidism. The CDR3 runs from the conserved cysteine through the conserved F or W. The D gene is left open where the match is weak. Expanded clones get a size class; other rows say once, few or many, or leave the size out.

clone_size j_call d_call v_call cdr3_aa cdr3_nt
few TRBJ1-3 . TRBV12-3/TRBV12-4 CASSRIPGLSGNTIYF TGTGCCAGCAGCCGAATCCCAGGGTTGTCTGGAAACACCATATATTTT
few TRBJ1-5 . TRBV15 CATSSSGTPSNQPQHF TGTGCCACCAGCAGTTCCGGGACTCCTAGCAATCAGCCCCAGCATTTT
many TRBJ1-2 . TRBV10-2 CASSPLTAYYFNYGYTF TGCGCCAGCAGTCCCTTGACAGCCTACTATTTTAACTATGGCTACACCTTC
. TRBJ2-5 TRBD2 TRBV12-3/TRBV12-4 CATSGASGPQETQYF TGTGCCACCTCCGGGGCTAGCGGACCTCAAGAGACCCAGTACTTC
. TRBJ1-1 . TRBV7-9 CASSDPPKKTNTEAFF TGTGCCAGCAGCGACCCCCCCAAGAAGACCAACACTGAAGCTTTCTTT
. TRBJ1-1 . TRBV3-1 CASSQAAAQGEAFF TGTGCCAGCAGCCAAGCGGCCGCGCAGGGTGAAGCTTTCTTT
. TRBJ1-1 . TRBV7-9 CASSLSRVGTEAFF TGTGCCAGCAGCCTTTCCAGGGTAGGCACTGAAGCTTTCTTT
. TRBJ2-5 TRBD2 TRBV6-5 CASRFQLAGGGETQYF TGTGCCAGCAGGTTCCAACTAGCGGGAGGGGGAGAGACCCAGTACTTC
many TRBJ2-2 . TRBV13 CASRSTGELFF TGTGCCAGCCGTTCAACCGGGGAGCTGTTTTTT
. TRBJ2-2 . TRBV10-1 CASSESEAGTGSCFF .
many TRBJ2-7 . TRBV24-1 CATSASPGKGRSYEQYF TGTGCCACCAGTGCCTCACCCGGGAAGGGGCGATCCTACGAGCAGTACTTC
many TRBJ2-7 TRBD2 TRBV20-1 CSAGTSGTYEQYF TGCAGTGCTGGGACTAGCGGTACCTACGAGCAGTACTTC
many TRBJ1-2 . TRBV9 CASSVAGDYGYTF TGTGCCAGCAGCGTAGCTGGGGATTATGGCTACACCTTC
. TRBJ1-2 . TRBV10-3 CAISESDKANYGYTF TGTGCCATCAGTGAGTCAGACAAGGCGAACTATGGCTACACCTTC
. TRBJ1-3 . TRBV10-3 CAIRRQTNTIYF TGTGCCATCAGGCGACAGACGAACACCATATATTTT
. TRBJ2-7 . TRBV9 CASSVGQALYEQYF TGTGCCAGCAGCGTAGGACAGGCTCTCTACGAGCAGTACTTC
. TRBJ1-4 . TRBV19 CASSTSLDEKLLF TGTGCCAGTAGTACAAGCCTGGATGAAAAACTGTTATTT
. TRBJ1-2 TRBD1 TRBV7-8 CASSQTQGGEIYGYTF TGTGCCAGCAGCCAAACTCAGGGGGGAGAAATCTATGGCTACACCTTC
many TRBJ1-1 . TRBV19 CASSLTDNTEAFF TGTGCCAGCAGCTTAACGGATAACACTGAAGCTTTCTTT
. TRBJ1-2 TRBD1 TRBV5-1 CASSLNTGASNYGYTF TGCGCCAGCAGCCTGAACACAGGGGCGTCTAACTATGGCTACACCTTC
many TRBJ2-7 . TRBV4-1 CASSQAGKEGEQYF TGCGCCAGCAGCCAAGCAGGGAAGGAGGGTGAGCAGTACTTC
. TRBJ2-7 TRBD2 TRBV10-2 CASSDGGRTSSYEQYF TGCGCCAGCAGTGATGGCGGGAGGACGAGCTCCTACGAGCAGTACTTC
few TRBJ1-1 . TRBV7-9 CAGSPPTVAGAFF TGTGCCGGCAGCCCACCGACTGTGGCAGGAGCTTTCTTT
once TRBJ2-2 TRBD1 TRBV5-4 CASSHGIEGARDGELFF TGTGCCAGCAGCCACGGGATTGAGGGGGCGAGGGACGGGGAGCTGTTTTTT
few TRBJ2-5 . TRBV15 CATSRVHAGGETQYF TGTGCCACCAGCAGAGTACATGCGGGCGGGGAGACCCAGTACTTC
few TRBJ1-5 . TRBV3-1 CASSRGGTYSNQPQHF TGTGCCAGCAGCCGAGGAGGAACGTATAGCAATCAGCCCCAGCATTTT
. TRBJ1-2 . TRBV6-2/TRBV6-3 CASSHPDRVMRYTF TGTGCCAGCAGCCACCCGGACCGCGTTATGCGCTACACCTTC
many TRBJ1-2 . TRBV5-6 CASSLGSASYTF TGTGCCAGCAGCTTGGGATCGGCGAGCTACACCTTC
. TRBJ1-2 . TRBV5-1 CASSLGPGSDYGYTF TGCGCCAGCAGCCTCGGCCCTGGATCTGACTATGGCTACACCTTC
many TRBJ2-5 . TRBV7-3 CASSLIGRPQETQYF TGTGCCAGCAGCTTAATAGGGAGGCCCCAAGAGACCCAGTACTTC
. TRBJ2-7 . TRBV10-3 CASMEYTRSSYEQYF TGTGCCAGCATGGAGTACACCAGGAGCTCCTACGAGCAGTACTTC
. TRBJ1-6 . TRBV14 CASSQVRRREKSPLHF TGTGCCAGCAGCCAAGTAAGGCGGAGGGAAAAGTCACCCCTCCACTTT
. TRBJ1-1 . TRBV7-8 CASRNAGGTLGDTEAFF TGTGCCAGCAGAAACGCGGGGGGCACCCTTGGGGACACTGAAGCTTTCTTT
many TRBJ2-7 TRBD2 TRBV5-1 CASSLASGGSYEQYF TGCGCCAGCAGCTTGGCTAGCGGGGGTAGCTACGAGCAGTACTTC
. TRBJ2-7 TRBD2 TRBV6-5 CASSALGREQYF TGTGCCAGCAGTGCCCTCGGGAGGGAGCAGTACTTC
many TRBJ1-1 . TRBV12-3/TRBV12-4 CASSRVRDDTEAFF TGTGCCAGCAGTCGAGTCCGGGACGACACTGAAGCTTTCTTT
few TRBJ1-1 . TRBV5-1 CASSFDTTTNTEAFF TGCGCCAGCAGCTTCGACACTACCACGAACACTGAAGCTTTCTTT
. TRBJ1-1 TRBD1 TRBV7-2 CASSPGGRDSTEAFF TGTGCCAGCAGCCCGGGTGGCAGGGACAGTACTGAAGCTTTCTTT
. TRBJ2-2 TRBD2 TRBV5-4 CASSGTSVTGELFF TGTGCCAGCAGCGGAACTAGCGTAACCGGGGAGCTGTTTTTT
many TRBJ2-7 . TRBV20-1 CSASGGGWYEQYF TGCAGTGCTAGCGGGGGCGGATGGTACGAGCAGTACTTC
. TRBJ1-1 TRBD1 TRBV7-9 CASSYRGESITEAFF TGTGCCAGCAGCTACAGGGGGGAGAGCATCACTGAAGCTTTCTTT
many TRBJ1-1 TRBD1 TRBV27 CASSSRGRNTEAFF TGTGCCAGCAGTTCCAGGGGGAGGAACACTGAAGCTTTCTTT
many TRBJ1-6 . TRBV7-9 CASSLALGASPLHF TGTGCCAGCAGCTTAGCGCTCGGTGCTTCACCCCTCCACTTT
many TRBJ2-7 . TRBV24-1 CATSDPTGSYEQYF TGTGCCACCAGTGACCCGACGGGTTCCTACGAGCAGTACTTC
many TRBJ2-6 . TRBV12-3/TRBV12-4 CASSPNSGANVLTF TGTGCCAGCAGTCCCAACTCTGGGGCCAACGTCCTGACTTTC
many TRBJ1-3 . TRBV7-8 CASSLGQAPGNTIYF TGTGCCAGCAGCTTAGGACAGGCCCCTGGAAACACCATATATTTT
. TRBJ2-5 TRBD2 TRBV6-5 CASNNSGRRRETQYF TGTGCCAGCAATAATAGCGGGAGGCGTCGGGAGACCCAGTACTTC